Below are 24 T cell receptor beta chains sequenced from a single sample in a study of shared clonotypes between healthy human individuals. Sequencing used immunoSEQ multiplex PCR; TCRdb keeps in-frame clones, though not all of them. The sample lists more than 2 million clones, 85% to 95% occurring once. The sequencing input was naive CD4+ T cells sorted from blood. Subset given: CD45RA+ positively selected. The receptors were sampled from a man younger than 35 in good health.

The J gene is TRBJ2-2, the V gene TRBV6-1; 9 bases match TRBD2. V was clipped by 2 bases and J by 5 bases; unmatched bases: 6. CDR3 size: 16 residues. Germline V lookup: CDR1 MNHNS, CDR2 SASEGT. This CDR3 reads CASSEIAGDWTGELFF. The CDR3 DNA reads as TGTGCCAGCAGTGAAATAGCGGGAGATTGGACCGGGGAGCTGTTTTTT.

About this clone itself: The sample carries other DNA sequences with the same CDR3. The CDR3 protein is CSATENTEAFF. The CDR3, as DNA: TGCAGTGCTACAGAGAACACTGAAGCTTTCTTT. This sequence joins TRBV20-1 and TRBJ1-1, with unresolved D. CDR3 length equals 11 residues. The V gene lost 4 bases and the J gene lost 1 base, with 4 bases spanning the gap. Looked up from germline, CDR1 is DFQATT and CDR2 is SNEGSKA (reference sequence).

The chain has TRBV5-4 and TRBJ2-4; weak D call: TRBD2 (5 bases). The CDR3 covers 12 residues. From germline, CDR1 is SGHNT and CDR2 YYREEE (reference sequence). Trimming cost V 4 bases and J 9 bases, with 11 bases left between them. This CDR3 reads CASSVDGIIQYF. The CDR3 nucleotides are TGTGCCAGCAGCGTGGACGGGATCATTCAGTACTTC.

The CDR3, as DNA: TGTGCCAGCAGTTCCTCCTGGACAGGACTGCAGTACTTC. Protein product: CASSSSWTGLQYF. This chain connects TRBV27 to TRBJ2-7, with 7 positions matching TRBD1. The germline V gene has CDR1 MNHEY and CDR2 SMNVEV (reference sequence). J lost 9 bases, V lost 4 bases, and 9 bases had no gene match. The CDR3 sequence is 13 residues long.

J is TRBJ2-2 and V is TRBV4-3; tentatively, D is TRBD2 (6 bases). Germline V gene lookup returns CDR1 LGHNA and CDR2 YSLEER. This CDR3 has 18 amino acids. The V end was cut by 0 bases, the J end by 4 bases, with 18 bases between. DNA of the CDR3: TGCGCCAGCAGCCAAGATTTGGGGCTAGCGTGGGGCACCGGGGAGCTGTTTTTT. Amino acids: CASSQDLGLAWGTGELFF.

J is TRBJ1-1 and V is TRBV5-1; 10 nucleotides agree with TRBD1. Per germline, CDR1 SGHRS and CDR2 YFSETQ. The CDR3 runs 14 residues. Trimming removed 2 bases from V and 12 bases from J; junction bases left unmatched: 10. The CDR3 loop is CASSLGTGEQRTFF. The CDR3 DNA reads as TGCGCCAGCAGCTTAGGGACAGGGGAGCAGAGAACTTTCTTT.

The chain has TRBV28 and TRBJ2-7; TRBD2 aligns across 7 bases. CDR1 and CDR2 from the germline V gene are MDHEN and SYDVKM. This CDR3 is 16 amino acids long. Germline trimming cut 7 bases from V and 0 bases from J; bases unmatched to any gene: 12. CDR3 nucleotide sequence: TGTGCCAGCACCGCTGACTGGGAGGGAGGCTCCTACGAGCAGTACTTC. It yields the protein CASTADWEGGSYEQYF.

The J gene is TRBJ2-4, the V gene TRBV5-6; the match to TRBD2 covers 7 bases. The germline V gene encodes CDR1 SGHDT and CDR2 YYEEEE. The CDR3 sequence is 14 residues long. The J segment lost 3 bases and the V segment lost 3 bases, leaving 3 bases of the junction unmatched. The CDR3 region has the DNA TGTGCCAGCAGCTACCGGGAGGTCAAAAACATTCAGTACTTC. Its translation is CASSYREVKNIQYF.

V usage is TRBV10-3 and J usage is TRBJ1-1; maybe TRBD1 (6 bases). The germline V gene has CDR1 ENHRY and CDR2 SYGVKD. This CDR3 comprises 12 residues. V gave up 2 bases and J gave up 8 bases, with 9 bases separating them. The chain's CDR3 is CAISEGGGEAFF. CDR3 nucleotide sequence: TGTGCCATCAGTGAGGGTGGGGGCGAAGCTTTCTTT.

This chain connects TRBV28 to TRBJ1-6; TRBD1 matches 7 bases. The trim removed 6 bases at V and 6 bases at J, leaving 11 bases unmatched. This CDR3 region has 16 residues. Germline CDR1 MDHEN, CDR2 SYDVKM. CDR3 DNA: TGTGCCAGCAGACCCCCGAGACAGGGACCTAATTCACCCCTCCACTTT. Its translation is CASRPPRQGPNSPLHF.

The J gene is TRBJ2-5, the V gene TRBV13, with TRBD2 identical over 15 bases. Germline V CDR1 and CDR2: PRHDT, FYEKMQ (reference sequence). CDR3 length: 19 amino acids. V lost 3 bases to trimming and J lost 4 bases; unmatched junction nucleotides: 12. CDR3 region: CASSFRTSGRAEGGETQYF. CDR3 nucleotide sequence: TGTGCCAGCAGCTTTCGGACTAGCGGGAGGGCCGAGGGAGGAGAGACCCAGTACTTC.

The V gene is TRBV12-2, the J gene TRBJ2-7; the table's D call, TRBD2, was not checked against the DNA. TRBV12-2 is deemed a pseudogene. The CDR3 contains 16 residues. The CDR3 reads CASRLVGRREGNEQYF. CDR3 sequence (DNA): TGTGCAAGTCGCTTAGTGGGTAGACGGGAGGGGAACGAGCAGTACTTC.

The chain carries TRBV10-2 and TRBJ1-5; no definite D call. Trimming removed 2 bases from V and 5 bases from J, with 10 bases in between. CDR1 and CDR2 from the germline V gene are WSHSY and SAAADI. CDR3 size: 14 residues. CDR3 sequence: CASSEGIRDQPQHF. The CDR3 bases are TGCGCCAGCAGTGAGGGTATTAGGGATCAGCCCCAGCATTTT.

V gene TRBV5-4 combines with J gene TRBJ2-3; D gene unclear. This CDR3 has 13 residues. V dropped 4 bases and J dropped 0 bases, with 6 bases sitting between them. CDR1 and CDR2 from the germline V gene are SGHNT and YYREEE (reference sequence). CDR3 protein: CASSQQSTDTQYF. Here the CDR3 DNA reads TGTGCCAGCAGCCAGCAGAGCACAGATACGCAGTATTTT.

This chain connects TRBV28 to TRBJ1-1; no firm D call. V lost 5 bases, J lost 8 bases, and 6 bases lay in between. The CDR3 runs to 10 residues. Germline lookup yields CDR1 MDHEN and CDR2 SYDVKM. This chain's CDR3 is CASSTIEAFF. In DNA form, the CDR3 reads TGTGCCAGCAGTACTATCGAAGCTTTCTTT.

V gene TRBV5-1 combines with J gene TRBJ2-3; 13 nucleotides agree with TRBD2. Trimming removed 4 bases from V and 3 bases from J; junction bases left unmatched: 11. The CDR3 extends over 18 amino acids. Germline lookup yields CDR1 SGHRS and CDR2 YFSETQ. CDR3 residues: CASSTGLAGVGGTDTQYF. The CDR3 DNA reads TGCGCCAGCAGCACCGGACTAGCGGGGGTAGGTGGTACAGATACGCAGTATTTT.

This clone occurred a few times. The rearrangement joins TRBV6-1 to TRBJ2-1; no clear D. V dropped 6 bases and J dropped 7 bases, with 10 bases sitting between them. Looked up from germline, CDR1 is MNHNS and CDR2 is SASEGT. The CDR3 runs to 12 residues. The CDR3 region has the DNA TGTGCCAGCAGAATTCCGCCGAATGAGCAGTTCTTC. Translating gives CASRIPPNEQFF.

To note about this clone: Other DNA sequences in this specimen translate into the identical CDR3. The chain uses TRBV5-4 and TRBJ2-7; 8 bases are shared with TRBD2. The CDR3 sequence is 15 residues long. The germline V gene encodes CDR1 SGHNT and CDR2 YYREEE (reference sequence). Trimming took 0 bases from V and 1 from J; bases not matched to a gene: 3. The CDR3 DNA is TGTGCCAGCAGCTTGGGGGCGGGAGGTTCCTACGAGCAGTACTTC. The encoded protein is CASSLGAGGSYEQYF.

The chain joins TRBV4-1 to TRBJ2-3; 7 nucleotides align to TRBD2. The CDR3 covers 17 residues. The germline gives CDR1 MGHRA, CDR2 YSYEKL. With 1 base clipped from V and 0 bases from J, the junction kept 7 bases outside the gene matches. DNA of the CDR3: TGCGCCAGCAGCCAAGTAAGAAGCGGGGAAAGCACAGATACGCAGTATTTT. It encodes CASSQVRSGESTDTQYF.

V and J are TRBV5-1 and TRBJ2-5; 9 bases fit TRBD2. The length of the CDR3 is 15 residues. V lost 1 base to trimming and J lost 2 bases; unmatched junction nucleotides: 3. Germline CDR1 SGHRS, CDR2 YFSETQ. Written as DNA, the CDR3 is TGCGCCAGCAGCTTGAGCCTAGCGGGGCAAGAGACCCAGTACTTC. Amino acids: CASSLSLAGQETQYF.

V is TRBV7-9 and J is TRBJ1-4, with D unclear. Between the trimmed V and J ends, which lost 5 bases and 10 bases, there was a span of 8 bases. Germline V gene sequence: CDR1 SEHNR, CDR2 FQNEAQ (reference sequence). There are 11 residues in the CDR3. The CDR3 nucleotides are TGTGCCAGCAGCCTGGGAGGAAAACTGTTTTTT. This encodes CASSLGGKLFF.

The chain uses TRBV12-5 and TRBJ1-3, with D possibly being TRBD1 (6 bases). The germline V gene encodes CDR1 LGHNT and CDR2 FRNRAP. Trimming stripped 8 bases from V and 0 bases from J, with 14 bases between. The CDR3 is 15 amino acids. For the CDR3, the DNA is TGTGCTAGTCTCCCTGACAGGAACTCTGGAAACACCATATATTTT. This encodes CASLPDRNSGNTIYF.

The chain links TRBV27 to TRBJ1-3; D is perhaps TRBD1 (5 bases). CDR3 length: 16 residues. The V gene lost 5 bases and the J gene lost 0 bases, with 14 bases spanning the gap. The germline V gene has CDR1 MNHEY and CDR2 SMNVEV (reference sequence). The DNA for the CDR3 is TGTGCCAGCAGTCGAGGGAGAGACAGCTCTGGAAACACCATATATTTT. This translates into CASSRGRDSSGNTIYF.

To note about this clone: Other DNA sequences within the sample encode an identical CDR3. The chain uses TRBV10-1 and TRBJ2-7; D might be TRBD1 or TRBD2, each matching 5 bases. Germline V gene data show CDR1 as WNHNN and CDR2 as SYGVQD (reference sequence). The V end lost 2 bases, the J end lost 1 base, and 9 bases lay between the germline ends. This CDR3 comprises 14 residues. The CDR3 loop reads CASSEGGPSYEQYF. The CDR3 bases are TGCGCCAGCAGTGAGGGGGGACCATCCTACGAGCAGTACTTC.